This TCR beta chain was documented in a study of regulatory T cells in long-lasting Graves disease. For the study at large: Positive TSH receptor antibodies alongside over 5 years of antithyroid drugs were what marked Graves' disease as persistent.

In regard to this clonotype: What it binds is unknown.

The V gene's germline CDR1 is MNHEY and CDR2 SMNVEV (reference sequence). The J segment lost 7 bases and the V segment lost 6 bases, leaving 7 bases of the junction unmatched. This CDR3 is 15 amino acids long. Sequencing libraries for TCR beta were prepared with iRepertoire HTBI primers and Arm-PCR of CDR3 regions. From the multiplex PCR reads, TCRdb called clonotypes with MiXCR, one entry per CDR3 protein. The sample consists of around 400,000 distinct CDR3 sequences, roughly 21% of them appearing once. As to time point: persistent/refractory GD, antithyroid drugs over 5 years with positive TRAb. There was RNA extracted from PBMCs, and the TCR library was made from it. Patients came from an endocrinology department in Xi'an, China. Study-wide results and caveats: Persistent patients shared some 2,500 public clonotypes among themselves. Newly diagnosed patients shared fewer, at under 1,000.

The genes are TRBV27 and TRBJ2-2, with 11 positions matching TRBD2. The input for sequencing was peripheral blood mononuclear cells (PBMCs), taken when the disease was refractory, from a patient treated with antithyroid drugs. The receptor comes from a female donor with Graves disease. CDR3 loop: CASRLAGDWGGELFF. For the CDR3, the DNA is TGTGCCAGCAGACTAGCGGGAGATTGGGGCGGGGAGCTGTTTTTT.